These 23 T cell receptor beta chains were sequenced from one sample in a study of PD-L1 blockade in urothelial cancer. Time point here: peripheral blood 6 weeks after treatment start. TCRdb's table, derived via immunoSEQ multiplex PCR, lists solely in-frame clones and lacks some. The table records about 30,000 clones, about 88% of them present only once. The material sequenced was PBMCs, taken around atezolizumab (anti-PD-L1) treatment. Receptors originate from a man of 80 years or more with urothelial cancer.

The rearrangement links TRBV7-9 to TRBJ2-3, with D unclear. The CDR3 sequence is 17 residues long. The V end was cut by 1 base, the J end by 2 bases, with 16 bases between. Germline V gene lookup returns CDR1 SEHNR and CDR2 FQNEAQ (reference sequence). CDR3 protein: CASSLGYGGLVTDTQYF. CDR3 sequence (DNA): TGTGCCAGCAGCTTAGGCTATGGCGGCTTAGTCACAGATACGCAGTATTTT.

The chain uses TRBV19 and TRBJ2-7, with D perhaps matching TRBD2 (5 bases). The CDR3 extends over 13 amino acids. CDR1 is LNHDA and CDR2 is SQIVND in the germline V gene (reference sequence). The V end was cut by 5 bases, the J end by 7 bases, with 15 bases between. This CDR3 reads CASSFAPRGEQYF. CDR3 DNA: TGTGCCAGTAGTTTTGCGCCGAGAGGGGAGCAGTACTTC.

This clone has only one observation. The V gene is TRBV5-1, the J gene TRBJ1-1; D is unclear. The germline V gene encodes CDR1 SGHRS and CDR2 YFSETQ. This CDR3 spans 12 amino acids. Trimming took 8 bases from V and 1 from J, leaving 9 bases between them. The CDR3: CARGVRNTEAFF. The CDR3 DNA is TGCGCCAGGGGAGTAAGGAACACTGAAGCTTTCTTT.

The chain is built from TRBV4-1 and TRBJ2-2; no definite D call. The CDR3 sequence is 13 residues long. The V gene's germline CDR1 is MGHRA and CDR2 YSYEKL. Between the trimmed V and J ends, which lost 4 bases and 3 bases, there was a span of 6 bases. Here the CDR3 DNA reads TGCGCCAGCAGCCGTCAGTACACCGGGGAGCTGTTTTTT. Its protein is CASSRQYTGELFF.

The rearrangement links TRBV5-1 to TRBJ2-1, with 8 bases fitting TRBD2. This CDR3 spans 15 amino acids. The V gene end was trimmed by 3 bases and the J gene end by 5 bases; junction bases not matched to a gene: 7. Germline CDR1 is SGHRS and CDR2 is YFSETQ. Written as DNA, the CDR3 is TGCGCCAGCAGCTCTACTAGCGGTCCCCACAATGAGCAGTTCTTC. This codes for CASSSTSGPHNEQFF.

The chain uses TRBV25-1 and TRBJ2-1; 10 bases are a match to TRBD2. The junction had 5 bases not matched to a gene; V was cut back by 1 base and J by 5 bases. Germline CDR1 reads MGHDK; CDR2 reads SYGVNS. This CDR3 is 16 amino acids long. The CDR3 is CASSEWASGGNNEQFF. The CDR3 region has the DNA TGTGCCAGCAGTGAATGGGCTAGCGGGGGTAACAATGAGCAGTTCTTC.

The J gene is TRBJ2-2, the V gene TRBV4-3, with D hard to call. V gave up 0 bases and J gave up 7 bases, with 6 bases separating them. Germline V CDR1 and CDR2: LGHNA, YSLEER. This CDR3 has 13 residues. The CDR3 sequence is CASSQEEIGELFF. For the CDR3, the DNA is TGCGCCAGCAGCCAAGAGGAGATCGGGGAGCTGTTTTTT.

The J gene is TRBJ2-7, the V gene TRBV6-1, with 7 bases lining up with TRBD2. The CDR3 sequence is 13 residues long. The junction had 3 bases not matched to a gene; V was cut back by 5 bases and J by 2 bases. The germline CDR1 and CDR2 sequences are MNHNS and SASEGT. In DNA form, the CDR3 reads TGTGCCAGCAGTCTCGGGACTACCTACGAGCAGTACTTC. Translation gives CASSLGTTYEQYF.

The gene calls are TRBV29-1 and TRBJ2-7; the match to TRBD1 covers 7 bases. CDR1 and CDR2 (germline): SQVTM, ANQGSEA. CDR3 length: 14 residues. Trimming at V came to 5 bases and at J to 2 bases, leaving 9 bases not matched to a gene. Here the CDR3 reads CSVFGTVYPYEQYF. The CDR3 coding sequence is TGCAGCGTTTTCGGGACAGTCTATCCCTACGAGCAGTACTTC.

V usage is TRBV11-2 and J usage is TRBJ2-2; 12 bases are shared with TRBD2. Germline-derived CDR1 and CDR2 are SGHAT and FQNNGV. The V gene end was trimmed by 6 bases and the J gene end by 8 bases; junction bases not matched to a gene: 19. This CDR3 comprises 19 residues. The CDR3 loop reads CASSSNAGLAGWGAGELFF. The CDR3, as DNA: TGTGCCAGCAGTTCAAACGCCGGACTAGCGGGATGGGGAGCGGGGGAGCTGTTTTTT. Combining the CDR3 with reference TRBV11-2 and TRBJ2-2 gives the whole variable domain EAGVAQSPRYKIIEKRQSVAFWCNPISGHATLYWYQQILGQGPKLLIQFQNNGVVDDSQLPKDRFSAERLKGVDSTLKIQPAKLEDSAVYLCASSSNAGLAGWGAGELFFGEGSRLTVL.

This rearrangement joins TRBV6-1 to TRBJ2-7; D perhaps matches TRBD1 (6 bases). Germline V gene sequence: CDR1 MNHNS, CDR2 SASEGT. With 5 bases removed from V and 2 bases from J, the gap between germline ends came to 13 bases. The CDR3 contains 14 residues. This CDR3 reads CASSHRDTTYEQYF. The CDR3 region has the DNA TGTGCCAGCAGTCACCGGGACACAACCTACGAGCAGTACTTC.

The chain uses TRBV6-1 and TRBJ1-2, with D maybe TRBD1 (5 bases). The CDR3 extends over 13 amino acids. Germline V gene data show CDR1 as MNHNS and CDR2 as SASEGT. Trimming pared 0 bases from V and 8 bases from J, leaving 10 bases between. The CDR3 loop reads CASSEAGAGGYTF. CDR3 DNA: TGTGCCAGCAGTGAAGCAGGGGCGGGGGGCTACACCTTC.

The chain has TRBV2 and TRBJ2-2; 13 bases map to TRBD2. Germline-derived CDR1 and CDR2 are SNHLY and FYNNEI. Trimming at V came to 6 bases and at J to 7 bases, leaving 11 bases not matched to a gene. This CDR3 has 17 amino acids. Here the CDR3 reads CASRKGTSGILLGELFF. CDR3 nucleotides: TGTGCCAGCAGAAAAGGGACTAGCGGGATCCTCCTCGGGGAGCTGTTTTTT.

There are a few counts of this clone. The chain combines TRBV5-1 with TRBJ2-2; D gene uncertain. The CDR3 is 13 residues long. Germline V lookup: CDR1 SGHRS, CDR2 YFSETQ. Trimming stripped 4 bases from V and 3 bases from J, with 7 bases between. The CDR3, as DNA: TGCGCCAGCAGCGCTCAGGACACCGGGGAGCTGTTTTTT. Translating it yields CASSAQDTGELFF.

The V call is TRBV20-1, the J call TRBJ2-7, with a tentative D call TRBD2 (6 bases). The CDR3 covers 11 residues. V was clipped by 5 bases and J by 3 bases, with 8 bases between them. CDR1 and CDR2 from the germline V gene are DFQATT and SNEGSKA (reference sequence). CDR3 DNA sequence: TGCAGTGCTCTAGCGAGCTACGAGCAGTACTTC. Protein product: CSALASYEQYF.

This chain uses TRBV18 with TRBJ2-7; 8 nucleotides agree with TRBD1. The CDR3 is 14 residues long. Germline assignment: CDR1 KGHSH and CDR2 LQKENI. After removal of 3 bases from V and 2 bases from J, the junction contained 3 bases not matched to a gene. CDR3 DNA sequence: TGTGCCAGCTCACCCCAACAGGGGGCCTACGAGCAGTACTTC. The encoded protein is CASSPQQGAYEQYF.

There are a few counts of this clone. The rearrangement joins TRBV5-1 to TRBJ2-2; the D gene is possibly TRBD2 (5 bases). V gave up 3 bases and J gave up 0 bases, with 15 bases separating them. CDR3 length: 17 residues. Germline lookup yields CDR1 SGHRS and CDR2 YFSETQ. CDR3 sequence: CASSSGPAEANTGELFF. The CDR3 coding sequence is TGCGCCAGCAGCTCAGGACCGGCGGAGGCGAACACCGGGGAGCTGTTTTTT.

The chain's CDR3 is CASSALSSRNTIYF. CDR3 nucleotide sequence: TGTGCCAGCAGTGCATTGTCATCCCGAAACACCATATATTTT. The V gene is TRBV2, the J gene TRBJ1-3; D remains ambiguous. V lost 4 bases and J 5 bases, leaving 12 bases between the germline ends. CDR1 SNHLY and CDR2 FYNNEI come from the germline V gene. The CDR3 sequence is 14 residues long. Filled out from reference TRBV2 and TRBJ1-3, the complete variable domain reads EPEVTQTPSHQVTQMGQEVILRCVPISNHLYFYWYRQILGQKVEFLVSFYNNEISEKSEIFDDQFSVERPDGSNFTLKIRSTKLEDSAMYFCASSALSSRNTIYFGEGSWLTVV.

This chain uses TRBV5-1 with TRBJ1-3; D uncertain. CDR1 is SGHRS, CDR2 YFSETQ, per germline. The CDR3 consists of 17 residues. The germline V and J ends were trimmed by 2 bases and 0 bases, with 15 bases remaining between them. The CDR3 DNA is TGCGCCAGCAGCTTTAGGCAGCCGACTGACTCTGGAAACACCATATATTTT. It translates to CASSFRQPTDSGNTIYF.

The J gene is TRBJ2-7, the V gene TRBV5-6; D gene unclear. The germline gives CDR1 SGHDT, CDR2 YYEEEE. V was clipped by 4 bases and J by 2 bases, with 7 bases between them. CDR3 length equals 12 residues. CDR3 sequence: CASSTRTYEQYF. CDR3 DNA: TGTGCCAGCAGCACTCGAACCTACGAGCAGTACTTC.

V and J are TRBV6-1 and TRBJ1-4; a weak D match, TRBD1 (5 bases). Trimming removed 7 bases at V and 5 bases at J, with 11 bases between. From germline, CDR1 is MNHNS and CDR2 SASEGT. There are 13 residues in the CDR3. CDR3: CASMRQLNEKLFF. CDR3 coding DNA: TGTGCCAGCATGCGACAGCTCAATGAAAAACTGTTTTTT.

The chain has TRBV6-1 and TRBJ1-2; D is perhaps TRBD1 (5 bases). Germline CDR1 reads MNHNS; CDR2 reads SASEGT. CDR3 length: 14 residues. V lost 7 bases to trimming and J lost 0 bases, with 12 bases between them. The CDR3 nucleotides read TGTGCCAGCACCGGGGCGGGGGCTAACTATGGCTACACCTTC. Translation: CASTGAGANYGYTF.

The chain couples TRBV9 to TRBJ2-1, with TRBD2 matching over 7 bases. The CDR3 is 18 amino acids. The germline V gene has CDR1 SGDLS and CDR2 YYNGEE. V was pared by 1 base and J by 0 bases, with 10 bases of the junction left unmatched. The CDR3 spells CASSVREGGSYSYNEQFF. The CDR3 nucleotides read TGTGCCAGCAGCGTACGAGAGGGAGGGTCGTACTCCTACAATGAGCAGTTCTTC.